This TCR beta chain was sequenced for a study of T cell repertoires in cytomegalovirus infection. Overall study context: Used in the study were CMV epitopes, some recently identified and HLA-C-restricted, others well-studied and HLA-B-restricted. Public TCR beta signatures were indicative of both CMV infection and a matching HLA type.

TCRdb processed the reads anew with MiXCR; each CDR3 protein has one entry. The data contain roughly 120,000 distinct CDR3 sequences, over 25% of them singletons. CDR3 size: 18 residues. V lost 0 bases to trimming and J lost 2 bases; unmatched junction nucleotides: 7. The germline gives CDR1 MNHEY, CDR2 SMNVEV (reference sequence). Points on this clonotype: The antigen remains undetermined.

Study-level results: HLA-C-restricted TCR beta clonotypes specific for CMV led the ex vivo response.

This TCR was sampled from a human donor in good health (CMV status not recorded). Some clones in this sample may be carry-over from other donors' samples. Sample: CD8+ T cells from cultured PBMCs, taken from culture after CMV antigen stimulation. The chain carries TRBV27 and TRBJ2-3, with 11 positions matching TRBD2. DNA for the CDR3: TGTGCCAGCAGTTTATCGATCCTAGCGGGGGGCTACACAGATACGCAGTATTTT. Its protein product is CASSLSILAGGYTDTQYF.